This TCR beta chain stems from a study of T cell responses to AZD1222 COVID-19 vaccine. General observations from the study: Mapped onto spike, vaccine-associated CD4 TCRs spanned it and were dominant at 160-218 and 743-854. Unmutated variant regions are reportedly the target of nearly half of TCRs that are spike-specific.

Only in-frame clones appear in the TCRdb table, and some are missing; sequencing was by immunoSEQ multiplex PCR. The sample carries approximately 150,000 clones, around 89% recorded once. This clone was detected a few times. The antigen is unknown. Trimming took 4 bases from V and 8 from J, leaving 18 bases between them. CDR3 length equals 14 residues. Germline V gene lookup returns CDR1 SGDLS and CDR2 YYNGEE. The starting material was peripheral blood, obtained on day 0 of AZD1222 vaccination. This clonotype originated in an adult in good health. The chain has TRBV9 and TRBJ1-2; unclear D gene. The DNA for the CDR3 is TGTGCCAGCAGCCCCCTCGGGAGGAGGGAAGGCTACACCTTC. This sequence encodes CASSPLGRREGYTF.